This T cell receptor (beta chain) was obtained from a study of T cell repertoires in cytomegalovirus infection. Study details: CMV epitopes, recently identified HLA-C-restricted and well-studied HLA-B-restricted, were used. Based on public TCR beta signatures, there were indications of CMV infection and of a matching HLA type. General study points: Dominating the ex vivo response were TCR beta clonotypes that were CMV-specific and HLA-C-restricted.

This clonotype has only a few counts. Its antigen is currently unknown. TCRdb reanalysed the reads using MiXCR and keeps one entry per CDR3 protein. The repertoire consists of about 330,000 distinct CDR3 sequences, with roughly 34% occurring once and the leading ten covering approximately 13%. There are 15 residues in the CDR3. The V end lost 4 bases, the J end lost 5 bases, and 15 bases lay between the germline ends. Germline V gene lookup returns CDR1 MNHEY and CDR2 SMNVEV (reference sequence). The chain has TRBV27 and TRBJ2-1; D remains ambiguous. The sequence came from a human donor in good health (CMV status not recorded). Some clones in this sample may be carry-over from other donors' samples. This specimen consisted of cultured PBMCs, obtained from culture after CMV antigen stimulation. As DNA, the CDR3 is TGTGCCAGCAGTTGGGCCTTGACTGTAGACAATGAGCAGTTCTTC. Translated, it gives CASSWALTVDNEQFF.